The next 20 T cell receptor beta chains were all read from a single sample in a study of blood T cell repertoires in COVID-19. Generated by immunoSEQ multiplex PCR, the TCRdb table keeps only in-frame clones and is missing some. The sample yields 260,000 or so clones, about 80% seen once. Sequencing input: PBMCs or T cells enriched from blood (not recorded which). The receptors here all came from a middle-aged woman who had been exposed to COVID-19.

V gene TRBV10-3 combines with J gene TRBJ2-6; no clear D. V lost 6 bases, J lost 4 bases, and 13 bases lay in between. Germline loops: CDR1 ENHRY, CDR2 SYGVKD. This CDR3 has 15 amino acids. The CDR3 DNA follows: TGTGCCATCAGCCGCGACAATTCCGGGGCCAACGTCCTGACTTTC. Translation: CAISRDNSGANVLTF.

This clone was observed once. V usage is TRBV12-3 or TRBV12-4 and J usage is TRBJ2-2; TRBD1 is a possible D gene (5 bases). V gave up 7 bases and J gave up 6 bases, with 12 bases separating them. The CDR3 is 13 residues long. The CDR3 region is CASTRVSSGELFF. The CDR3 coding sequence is TGTGCCAGCACCAGGGTGTCATCCGGGGAGCTGTTTTTT.

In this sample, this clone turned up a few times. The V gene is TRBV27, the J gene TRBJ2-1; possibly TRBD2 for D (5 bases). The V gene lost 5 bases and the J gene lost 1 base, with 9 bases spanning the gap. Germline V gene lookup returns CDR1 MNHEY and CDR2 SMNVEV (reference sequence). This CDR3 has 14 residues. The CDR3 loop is CASSPTGSYNEQFF. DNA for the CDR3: TGTGCCAGCAGTCCGACGGGGTCCTACAATGAGCAGTTCTTC.

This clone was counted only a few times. CDR3 DNA: TGCAGTGCTGACAGGGCCTCTGGCTACACCTTC. Residues: CSADRASGYTF. The chain couples TRBV20-1 to TRBJ1-2, with 7 bases identical to TRBD1. CDR1 and CDR2 from the germline V gene are DFQATT and SNEGSKA (reference sequence). The V gene end was trimmed by 5 bases and the J gene end by 7 bases; junction bases not matched to a gene: 4. The CDR3 runs 11 residues.

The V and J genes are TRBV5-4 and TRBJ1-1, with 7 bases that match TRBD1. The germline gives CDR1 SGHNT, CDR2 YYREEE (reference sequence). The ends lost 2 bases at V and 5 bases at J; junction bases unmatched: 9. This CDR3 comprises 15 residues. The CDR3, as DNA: TGTGCCAGCAGCTTCTCCGGGACAGCCGAAACTGAAGCTTTCTTT. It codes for CASSFSGTAETEAFF.

In DNA, the CDR3 is TGTGCCAGCAGCTTAGGACAGGGAATGAACACTGAAGCTTTCTTT. Amino acid sequence: CASSLGQGMNTEAFF. This sequence joins TRBV7-8 and TRBJ1-1, with 7 bases fitting TRBD1. CDR1 and CDR2 from the germline V gene are SGHVS and FQNEAQ. Trimming at V came to 1 base and at J to 0 bases, leaving 2 bases not matched to a gene. The CDR3 spans 15 residues.

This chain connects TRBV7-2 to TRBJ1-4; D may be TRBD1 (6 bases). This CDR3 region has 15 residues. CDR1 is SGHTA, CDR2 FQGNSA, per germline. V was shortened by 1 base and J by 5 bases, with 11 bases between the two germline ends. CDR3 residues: CASSLVGHQNEKLFF. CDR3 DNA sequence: TGTGCCAGCAGCTTAGTGGGACACCAAAATGAAAAACTGTTTTTT.

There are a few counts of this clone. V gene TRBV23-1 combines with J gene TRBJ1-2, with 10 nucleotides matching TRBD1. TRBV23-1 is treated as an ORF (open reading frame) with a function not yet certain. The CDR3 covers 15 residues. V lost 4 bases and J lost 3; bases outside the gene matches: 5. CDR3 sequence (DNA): TGCGCCAGCAGTCCATGGACAGGGGGGGACTATGGCTACACCTTC. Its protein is CASSPWTGGDYGYTF.

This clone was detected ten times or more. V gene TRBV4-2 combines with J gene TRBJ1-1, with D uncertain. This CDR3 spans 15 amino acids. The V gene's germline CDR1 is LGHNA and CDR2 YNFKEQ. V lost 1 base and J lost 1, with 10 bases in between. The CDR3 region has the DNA TGTGCCAGCAGCCAAGGTGACACCTGGAACACTGAAGCTTTCTTT. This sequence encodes CASSQGDTWNTEAFF.

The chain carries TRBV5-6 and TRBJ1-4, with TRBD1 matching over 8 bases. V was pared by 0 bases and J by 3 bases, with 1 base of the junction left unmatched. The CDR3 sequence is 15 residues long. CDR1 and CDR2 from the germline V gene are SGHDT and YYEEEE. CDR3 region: CASSLGDRPNEKLFF. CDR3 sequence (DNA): TGTGCCAGCAGCTTGGGGGACAGGCCTAATGAAAAACTGTTTTTT. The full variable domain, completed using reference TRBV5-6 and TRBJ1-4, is DAGVTQSPTHLIKTRGQQVTLRCSPKSGHDTVSWYQQALGQGPQFIFQYYEEEERQRGNFPDRFSGHQFPNYSSELNVNALLLGDSALYLCASSLGDRPNEKLFFGSGTQLSVL.

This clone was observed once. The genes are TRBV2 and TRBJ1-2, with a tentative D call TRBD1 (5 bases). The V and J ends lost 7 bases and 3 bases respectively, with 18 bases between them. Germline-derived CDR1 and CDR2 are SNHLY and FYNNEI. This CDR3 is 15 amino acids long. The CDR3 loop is CASNRDSGIDYGYTF. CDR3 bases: TGTGCCAGCAATCGTGACTCAGGGATTGACTATGGCTACACCTTC.

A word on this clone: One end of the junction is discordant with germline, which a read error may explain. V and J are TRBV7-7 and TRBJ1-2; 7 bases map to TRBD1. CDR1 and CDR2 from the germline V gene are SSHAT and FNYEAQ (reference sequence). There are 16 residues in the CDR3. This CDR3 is CASSSQGCGLNYGYTF. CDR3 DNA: TGTGCTAGCAGCTCACAGGGGTGTGGGCTAAACTATGGCTACACCTTC.

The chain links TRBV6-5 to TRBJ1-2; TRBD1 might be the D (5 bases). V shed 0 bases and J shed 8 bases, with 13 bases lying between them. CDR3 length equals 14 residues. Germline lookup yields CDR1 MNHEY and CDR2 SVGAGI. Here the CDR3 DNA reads TGTGCCAGCAGTTACTCGGGGACTTCGAGGGGCTACACCTTC. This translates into CASSYSGTSRGYTF.

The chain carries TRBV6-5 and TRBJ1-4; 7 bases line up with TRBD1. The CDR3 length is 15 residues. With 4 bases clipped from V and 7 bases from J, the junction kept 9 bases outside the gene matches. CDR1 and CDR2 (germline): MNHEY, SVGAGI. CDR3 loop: CASSSAQGDAEKLFF. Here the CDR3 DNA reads TGTGCCAGCAGTTCAGCGCAGGGGGACGCTGAAAAACTGTTTTTT.

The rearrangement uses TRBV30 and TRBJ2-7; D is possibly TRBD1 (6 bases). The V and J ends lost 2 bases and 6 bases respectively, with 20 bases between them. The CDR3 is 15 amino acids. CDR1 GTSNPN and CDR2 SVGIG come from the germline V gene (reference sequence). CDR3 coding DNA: TGTGCCTGGAGTTCGCCCCCGGACAGCTCGCGCGAGCAGTACTTC. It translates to CAWSSPPDSSREQYF.

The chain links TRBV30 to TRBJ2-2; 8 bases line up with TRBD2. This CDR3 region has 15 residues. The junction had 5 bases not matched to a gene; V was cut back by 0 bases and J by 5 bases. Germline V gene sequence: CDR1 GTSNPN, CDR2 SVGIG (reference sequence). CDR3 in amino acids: CAWSVGAGVTGELFF. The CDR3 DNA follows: TGTGCCTGGAGTGTAGGAGCGGGGGTGACCGGGGAGCTGTTTTTT.

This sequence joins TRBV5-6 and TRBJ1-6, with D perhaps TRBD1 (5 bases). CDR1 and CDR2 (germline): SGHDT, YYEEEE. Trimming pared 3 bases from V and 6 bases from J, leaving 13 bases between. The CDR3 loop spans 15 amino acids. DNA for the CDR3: TGTGCCAGCAGCTCCGAGCAACAGGTTAATTCACCCCTCCACTTT. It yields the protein CASSSEQQVNSPLHF. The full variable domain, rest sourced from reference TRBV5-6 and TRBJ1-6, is DAGVTQSPTHLIKTRGQQVTLRCSPKSGHDTVSWYQQALGQGPQFIFQYYEEEERQRGNFPDRFSGHQFPNYSSELNVNALLLGDSALYLCASSSEQQVNSPLHFGNGTRLTVT.

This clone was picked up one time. Here the CDR3 DNA reads TGTGCCAGCTCACCATCTGACAGAGCTAACTATGGCTACACCTTC. Protein sequence: CASSPSDRANYGYTF. This chain connects TRBV18 to TRBJ1-2; D is possibly TRBD1 (5 bases). CDR3 length: 15 amino acids. Looked up from germline, CDR1 is KGHSH and CDR2 is LQKENI. Trimming removed 2 bases at V and 0 bases at J, with 10 bases between.

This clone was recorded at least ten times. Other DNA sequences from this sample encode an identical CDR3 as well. The CDR3 DNA reads as TGTGCCAGCAGCCAAGATCGCCAGGGGGCGCGAAACACCATATATTTT. This translates into CASSQDRQGARNTIYF. The V call is TRBV3-1 (or the pseudogene TRBV3-2), the J call TRBJ1-3; 8 bases fit TRBD1. Germline CDR1 is LGHDT and CDR2 is YNNKEL (reference sequence). CDR3 size: 16 residues. The trim removed 0 bases at V and 5 bases at J, leaving 6 bases unmatched.

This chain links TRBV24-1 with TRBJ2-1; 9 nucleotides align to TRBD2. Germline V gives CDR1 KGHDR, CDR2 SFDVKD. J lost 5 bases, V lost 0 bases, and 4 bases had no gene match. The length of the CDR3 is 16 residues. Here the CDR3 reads CATSDLGLAGDNEQFF. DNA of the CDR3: TGTGCCACCAGTGATTTGGGGTTAGCGGGAGACAATGAGCAGTTCTTC.